Listed below are T cell receptor beta chains from one sample, sequenced in a study of post-analysis software for immune sequencing data. TCRdb re-derived calls from the PCR reads in MiXCR, one entry per CDR3 protein. The data show 350,000 to 500,000 distinct CDR3 sequences, with roughly 40% seen just once and 7.5% to 8.5% held by the top ten. The sample comprised blood. These receptors originate from a girl aged 2 to 9 with multiple sclerosis. The CDR3 runs from the conserved cysteine through the conserved F or W. The order of the fields is clone size, D gene, J gene, V gene, CDR3 protein, CDR3 DNA. D genes are given only for firm matches. Expanded clones get a size class; other rows say once, few or many, or leave the size out.

size: NA
D: TRBD2
J: TRBJ2-1
V: TRBV20-1
CDR3: CSAKGLDWHEQFF
DNA: TGCAGTGCTAAGGGACTAGATTGGCATGAGCAGTTCTTC

size: few
D: NA
J: TRBJ2-5
V: TRBV5-1
CDR3: CASSLKYF
DNA: TGCGCCAGCAGCTTGAAGTACTTC

size: NA
D: NA
J: TRBJ2-6
V: TRBV12-3/TRBV12-4
CDR3: CASSSTISGANVLTF
DNA: TGTGCCAGCAGTTCGACAATCTCTGGGGCCAACGTCCTGACTTTC

size: NA
D: NA
J: TRBJ2-5
V: TRBV12-3/TRBV12-4
CDR3: CASSLEFQGIMAETQYF
DNA: TGTGCCAGCAGTTTAGAATTCCAGGGAATCATGGCAGAGACCCAGTACTTC

size: NA
D: NA
J: TRBJ2-7
V: TRBV10-2
CDR3: CASSDRGDNEQYF
DNA: TGCGCCAGCAGTGACCGGGGAGACAATGAGCAGTACTTC

size: NA
D: NA
J: TRBJ2-6
V: TRBV5-1
CDR3: CASSSVIGANVLTF
DNA: TGCGCCAGCAGCTCGGTTATCGGGGCCAACGTCCTGACTTTC

size: few
D: TRBD1
J: TRBJ1-6
V: TRBV7-3
CDR3: CASSLAPGQNSPLHF
DNA: TGTGCCAGCAGCTTAGCACCGGGACAGAATTCACCCCTCCACTTT

size: few
D: NA
J: TRBJ1-2
V: TRBV7-8
CDR3: CASSLRGRDYGYTF
DNA: TGTGCCAGCAGCTTACGGGGGCGGGACTATGGCTACACCTTC

size: NA
D: TRBD1
J: TRBJ1-1
V: TRBV25-1
CDR3: CASSELGTGSPEAFF
DNA: TGTGCCAGCAGTGAATTGGGGACAGGGTCTCCTGAAGCTTTCTTT

size: NA
D: TRBD1
J: TRBJ1-2
V: TRBV12-3/TRBV12-4
CDR3: CASGRLRQGRSYTF
DNA: TGTGCCAGCGGGAGGCTGAGACAGGGTCGTTCCTACACCTTC

size: NA
D: NA
J: TRBJ2-5
V: TRBV10-3
CDR3: CAISEGLEETQYF
DNA: TGTGCCATCAGTGAGGGGCTTGAAGAGACCCAGTACTTC

size: NA
D: TRBD1
J: TRBJ2-7
V: TRBV28
CDR3: CASSLLGGAGGYEQYF
DNA: TGTGCCAGCAGTCTCCTCGGTGGGGCAGGGGGCTACGAGCAGTACTTC

size: few
D: NA
J: TRBJ1-4
V: TRBV25-1
CDR3: CASSESARLNEKLFF
DNA: TGTGCCAGCAGTGAATCAGCACGGCTTAATGAAAAACTGTTTTTT

size: NA
D: NA
J: TRBJ2-7
V: TRBV7-8
CDR3: CASSPSGGVSYEQYF
DNA: TGTGCCAGCAGCCCCAGTGGCGGGGTATCCTACGAGCAGTACTTC

size: NA
D: TRBD2
J: TRBJ2-7
V: TRBV29-1
CDR3: CSVAKGLAGAAYEQYF
DNA: TGCAGCGTTGCAAAGGGACTAGCGGGAGCTGCCTACGAGCAGTACTTC

size: NA
D: NA
J: TRBJ2-1
V: TRBV4-2
CDR3: CASSQDALGSYNEQFF
DNA: TGTGCCAGCAGCCAAGATGCCCTAGGGTCCTACAATGAGCAGTTCTTC

size: NA
D: NA
J: TRBJ1-4
V: TRBV7-2
CDR3: CASSLNGVNEKLFF
DNA: TGTGCCAGCAGCTTAAACGGGGTTAATGAAAAACTGTTTTTT

size: NA
D: TRBD2
J: TRBJ2-3
V: TRBV6-5
CDR3: CASSSYSAGGTDTQYF
DNA: TGTGCCAGCAGTTCTTACTCAGCGGGGGGGACAGATACGCAGTATTTT

size: NA
D: TRBD2
J: TRBJ2-7
V: TRBV5-5
CDR3: CASSSHLAGVVRSGPCEQYF
DNA: TGTGCCAGCAGCTCCCATCTCGCGGGAGTTGTCCGAAGCGGCCCCTGCGAGCAGTACTTC

size: few
D: TRBD1
J: TRBJ1-6
V: TRBV7-6
CDR3: CASSLVGGRDSPLHF
DNA: TGTGCCAGCAGCTTAGTAGGGGGCAGGGACTCACCCCTCCACTTT

size: few
D: TRBD2
J: TRBJ2-7
V: TRBV2
CDR3: CASKKNAGGRSGRLYEQYF
DNA: TGTGCCAGCAAAAAAAACGCCGGGGGGAGAAGCGGGAGGCTCTACGAGCAGTACTTC

size: few
D: TRBD1
J: TRBJ1-2
V: TRBV7-2
CDR3: CASSPNHPRQGGGYTF
DNA: TGTGCCAGCAGCCCGAACCATCCACGACAGGGTGGTGGCTACACCTTC

size: NA
D: NA
J: TRBJ1-1
V: TRBV5-6
CDR3: CASRYTGNTEAFF
DNA: TGTGCCAGCAGATATACAGGGAACACTGAAGCTTTCTTT

size: few
D: NA
J: TRBJ2-6
V: TRBV7-2
CDR3: CASSFSVSGANVLTF
DNA: TGTGCCAGCAGCTTCAGCGTCTCTGGGGCCAACGTCCTGACTTTC

size: NA
D: NA
J: TRBJ1-1
V: TRBV7-6
CDR3: CASRNILMNTEAFF
DNA: TGTGCCAGCAGGAACATCCTCATGAACACTGAAGCTTTCTTT

size: NA
D: NA
J: TRBJ1-2
V: TRBV29-1
CDR3: CSVARDGGYTF
DNA: TGCAGCGTTGCGCGGGACGGTGGCTACACCTTC

size: NA
D: TRBD2
J: TRBJ2-7
V: TRBV29-1
CDR3: CSVTGTSGSEQYF
DNA: TGCAGCGTAACCGGGACTAGCGGGAGCGAGCAGTACTTC

size: NA
D: NA
J: TRBJ2-7
V: TRBV20-1
CDR3: CSARGEGPSYEQYF
DNA: TGCAGTGCTAGAGGCGAGGGTCCGTCCTACGAGCAGTACTTC